One and the same sample provided the 6 T cell receptor beta chains below, sequenced in a study of blood T cell repertoires in COVID-19. Sequenced by immunoSEQ multiplex PCR; TCRdb stores in-frame clones only, minus some. The sample carries 150,000 to 190,000 clones, around 84% recorded once. The sequencing sample was made of PBMCs or T cells enriched from blood (not recorded which). The receptors come from a man aged 45-60 years who had recovered from COVID-19.

The chain combines TRBV6-5 with TRBJ2-5; 10 nucleotides agree with TRBD2. CDR1 is MNHEY and CDR2 is SVGAGI in the germline V gene. V trimming: 7 bases; J trimming: 2 bases; junction bases outside the gene matches: 4. This CDR3 has 14 residues. In nucleotides, the CDR3 is TGTGCCAGCAATAGCGGGGGGCCGCAAGAGACCCAGTACTTC. Encoded protein: CASNSGGPQETQYF.

The CDR3 loop is CATSRDFGPTETQYF. DNA of the CDR3: TGTGCCACCAGCAGAGATTTTGGGCCTACAGAGACCCAGTACTTC. This chain joins TRBV15 and TRBJ2-5; D unresolved. From germline, CDR1 is LNHNV and CDR2 YYDKDF (reference sequence). The ends were cut back, 0 bases at V and 4 bases at J, with 12 bases in the middle. The CDR3 spans 15 residues.

CDR3 protein: CASSVEGRGEQYF. CDR3 DNA: TGTGCCAGCAGCGTAGAGGGGCGGGGGGAGCAGTACTTC. V is TRBV9 and J is TRBJ2-7; 7 positions agree with TRBD2. The CDR3 is 13 residues long. V lost 0 bases, J lost 7 bases, and 4 bases stayed unmatched. CDR1 and CDR2 (germline): SGDLS, YYNGEE.

The chain uses TRBV6-1 and TRBJ1-6; no clear D gene. CDR1 is MNHNS and CDR2 is SASEGT in the germline V gene. Between the trimmed V and J ends, which lost 2 bases and 5 bases, there was a span of 13 bases. The length of the CDR3 is 16 residues. The CDR3, as DNA: TGTGCCAGCAGTGAAACCTTTTTTCCAGATAATTCACCCCTCCACTTT. It translates to CASSETFFPDNSPLHF.

The J gene is TRBJ2-1, the V gene TRBV5-4, with a possible D match to TRBD1 (5 bases). V was trimmed by 3 bases and J by 2 bases, leaving 12 bases between them. In germline, CDR1 is SGHNT, CDR2 YYREEE (reference sequence). The CDR3 consists of 15 residues. The CDR3 loop reads CASSYSAGTYNEQFF. CDR3 nucleotide sequence: TGTGCCAGCAGCTACTCCGCAGGGACCTACAATGAGCAGTTCTTC.

The chain carries TRBV19 and TRBJ1-4; 8 nucleotides agree with TRBD1. Germline CDR1 reads LNHDA; CDR2 reads SQIVND (reference sequence). The ends lost 5 bases at V and 3 bases at J; junction bases unmatched: 2. The length of the CDR3 is 14 residues. The CDR3 loop reads CASSWDRSNEKLFF. DNA for the CDR3: TGTGCCAGTAGTTGGGACAGGTCTAATGAAAAACTGTTTTTT.